Shown below are 8 T cell receptor beta chains from a single sample sequenced in a study of a mutant IDH1 vaccine in newly diagnosed glioma. Method: immunoSEQ multiplex PCR; TCRdb's copy keeps in-frame clones and lacks some. The repertoire holds roughly 26,000 clones, with less than 85% as singletons. These receptors have no known antigen. Time point given: week 35, safety follow-up. In every dose of vaccine, 300 ug of mutant IDH1 20-mer peptide was given alongside topical imiquimod. This specimen was PBMCs, taken from a glioma patient whose treatment included an IDH1 peptide vaccine. These receptor sequences come from a man aged 25 to 40 with glioma.

The rearrangement links TRBV2 to TRBJ2-1; possible D gene TRBD1, 6 bases. The CDR3 runs 13 residues. Trimming stripped 7 bases from V and 4 bases from J, with 11 bases between. The V gene's germline CDR1 is SNHLY and CDR2 FYNNEI. The CDR3 loop reads CASNSDRYNEQFF. The CDR3 DNA follows: TGTGCCAGCAATTCGGACAGATACAATGAGCAGTTCTTC.

The rearrangement joins TRBV18 to TRBJ2-5, with a possible D match to TRBD2 (6 bases). With 3 bases removed from V and 2 bases from J, the gap between germline ends came to 10 bases. The CDR3 covers 14 residues. CDR1 and CDR2 from the germline V gene are KGHSH and LQKENI. In DNA, the CDR3 is TGTGCCAGCTCACCGGGACTGGATCAAGAGACCCAGTACTTC. Translation: CASSPGLDQETQYF.

The chain employs TRBV5-5 and TRBJ1-1; D remains unclear. The CDR3 loop spans 11 amino acids. V lost 6 bases to trimming and J lost 1 base, with 4 bases between them. Germline assignment: CDR1 SGHKS and CDR2 YYEKEE (reference sequence). Here the CDR3 reads CASNQNTEAFF. For the CDR3, the DNA is TGTGCCAGCAACCAGAACACTGAAGCTTTCTTT.

V gene TRBV7-2 combines with J gene TRBJ2-7; the D gene is possibly TRBD1 (6 bases). The CDR3 spans 15 residues. Trimming stripped 5 bases from V and 0 bases from J, with 14 bases between. Germline CDR1 and CDR2: SGHTA and FQGNSA. CDR3 region: CASSQDRRSSYEQYF. In DNA, the CDR3 is TGTGCCAGCAGCCAAGACAGGAGGAGCTCCTACGAGCAGTACTTC.

The gene calls are TRBV6-5 and TRBJ2-7; 7 bases fit TRBD2. Germline CDR1 MNHEY, CDR2 SVGAGI. The CDR3 extends over 16 amino acids. Losses at the gene ends were 4 bases for V and 8 bases for J; bases not matched to a gene: 17. This CDR3 is CASSSRQHERGVQQYF. Here the CDR3 DNA reads TGTGCCAGCAGTTCCAGACAGCACGAGCGGGGAGTCCAGCAGTACTTC.

This rearrangement joins TRBV29-1 to TRBJ2-7, with a weak D call TRBD1 (6 bases). The V end lost 7 bases, the J end lost 3 bases, and 13 bases lay between the germline ends. The V gene's germline CDR1 is SQVTM and CDR2 ANQGSEA. This CDR3 comprises 12 residues. This CDR3 is CSARGGHYEQYF. CDR3 in DNA: TGCAGCGCCAGAGGGGGACACTACGAGCAGTACTTC.

This clone was seen only a few times. This chain's CDR3 is CATSSGTAYNSPLHF. The CDR3 DNA sequence: TGTGCCACCAGCTCCGGGACAGCGTATAATTCACCCCTCCACTTT. The gene calls are TRBV15 and TRBJ1-6, with 7 bases identical to TRBD1. V gave up 5 bases and J gave up 4 bases; unmatched junction bases: 5. This CDR3 region has 15 residues. CDR1 and CDR2 from the germline V gene are LNHNV and YYDKDF (reference sequence).

The CDR3 region has the DNA TGTGCCAGTAGTATTTATAGGGAAACCTACGAGCAGTACTTC. Amino acid sequence: CASSIYRETYEQYF. This chain links TRBV19 with TRBJ2-7; D unresolved. V lost 3 bases to trimming and J lost 2 bases, with 11 bases between them. This CDR3 region has 14 residues. CDR1 is LNHDA and CDR2 is SQIVND in the germline V gene (reference sequence).